This paragraph reports one T cell receptor (beta chain). This clonotype was seen only once. It lacks a known antigen. Base qualities are missing; no much larger clone stands one base away. To demonstrate the VDJtools post-analysis software, the study profiled TCR beta repertoires from the peripheral blood of some 13 young patients with multiple sclerosis. The multiple sclerosis patients were children and adolescents ranging in age from roughly 6 to 15 years. CDR1 and CDR2, per the germline V gene, are MNHEY and SVGEGT. The cysteine opens and the phenylalanine closes a CDR3 of 14 amino acids. Here the CDR3 DNA is all that survives: 42 bases in frame from base 1. For this chain, trimming is 5 bases at the V end and 11 bases at the J end, and the number of junction bases without a gene match is 14. This entry is derived from a study of post-analysis software for immune sequencing data (dated by TCRdb to between 2015 and 2017). Describing the broader study: Disease courses on record covered relapsing-remitting, secondary progressive and progressive-relapsing multiple sclerosis, though some patients had no subtype annotation. A subset of samples was prepared in parallel using single-end sample barcoding, then pooled and co-amplified after Illumina adapter ligation. The patient repertoires were set against ten to eleven previously published healthy control repertoires from donors whose ages ranged from roughly 6 to 27 years. What the research found in general, with its limitations: The control group was slightly older than the multiple sclerosis patient group. Roughly 5 TRBV segments, including TRBV5-6, TRBV5-1 and TRBV20-1, were significantly more frequent in patients than controls. Normalized Chao1 diversity was significantly lower in multiple sclerosis patients than controls, suggesting substantial peripheral T-cell clonal expansion. When samples were clustered directly using the F measure, samples prepared in the same batch co-clustered strongly, which prompted a batch-effect correction.

Receptor amplification or capture employed PCR. The sequencing machine was an Illumina HiSeq 2500. To reduce PCR and sequencing biases, unique molecular identifiers were built into the TCR beta cDNA libraries. About 500,000 cDNA molecules were obtained per 1 to 10 million input T cells, so each molecule approximated one T cell. The patient libraries were prepared and sequenced with the same protocol used for the earlier healthy control dataset. Samples belonging to the same batch were prepared together, multiplexed and sequenced on a shared HiSeq lane. The source study handled its data this way. MIGEC was used to process the raw barcoded reads, and molecular identifier groups with only a single read were discarded before consensus assembly and CDR3 extraction. VDJtools was used for post-analysis of the clonotype tables, and diversity was normalized by down-sampling every dataset to the size of the smallest sample. To correct batch-related cross-sample contamination, repertoire overlap clustering matched CDR3 amino acid sequences but not nucleotide sequences. The public reads were run again by TCRdb, first through fastp at Q25 and then through MiXCR, and only productive beta chains were kept. Every CDR3 protein is listed once, alongside the most common genes and DNA of its rows. These V and J calls rely on TCRdb rather than the paper's analysis. Here the sample has hundreds of thousands of distinct CDR3 sequences; around 37% occur a single time. Around an eighth of the sample comes from the top ten.

Sequencing input: blood. This clonotype was sampled from a girl aged 5-17 years with multiple sclerosis. This chain joins TRBV6-2 or TRBV6-3 to TRBJ2-5; TRBD1 matches 7 bases in the middle. The CDR3 corresponds to CASSHGTASGKQYF. The nucleotide sequence reads TGTGCCAGCAGTCACGGGACAGCCAGTGGAAAGCAGTACTTC.